The 2 T cell receptor beta chains below were found in one sample sequenced in a study of human T cells and chemical hapten exposure. Each CDR3 protein gets one entry after TCRdb re-called the RACE reads with MiXCR. The sample consists of approximately 110,000 distinct CDR3 sequences, approximately 9.9% of them appearing once. The time point denotes: patch test 1, 2 weeks after DPC sensitization. Treatment of the sample: therapeutic diphenylcyclopropenone sensitization with weekly scalp DPC. The sequenced sample was whole blood, obtained in connection with sensitization to the hapten diphenylcyclopropenone (DPC). The receptors were gathered from a woman between 35 and 50 years old with alopecia areata. Some clones in this sample may be carry-over from other donors' samples.

This clonotype showed up just a few times. The chain combines TRBV2 with TRBJ1-5, with a weak D call TRBD1 (6 bases). With 4 bases removed from V and 1 base from J, the gap between germline ends came to 14 bases. The length of the CDR3 is 16 residues. CDR1 and CDR2 from the germline V gene are SNHLY and FYNNEI. This chain's CDR3 is CASSVPSGASNQPQHF. The CDR3 DNA is TGTGCCAGCAGTGTCCCCTCGGGGGCGAGCAATCAGCCCCAGCATTTT.

This clonotype was detected only a few times. This chain connects TRBV4-3 to TRBJ1-1; 8 nucleotides line up with TRBD1. This CDR3 contains 13 residues. Germline lookup yields CDR1 LGHNA and CDR2 YSLEER. J was trimmed by 1 base and V by 6 bases; bases with no gene match: 1. The chain's CDR3 is CASRGTGNTEAFF. The CDR3 DNA sequence: TGCGCCAGCAGAGGGACAGGGAACACTGAAGCTTTCTTT.